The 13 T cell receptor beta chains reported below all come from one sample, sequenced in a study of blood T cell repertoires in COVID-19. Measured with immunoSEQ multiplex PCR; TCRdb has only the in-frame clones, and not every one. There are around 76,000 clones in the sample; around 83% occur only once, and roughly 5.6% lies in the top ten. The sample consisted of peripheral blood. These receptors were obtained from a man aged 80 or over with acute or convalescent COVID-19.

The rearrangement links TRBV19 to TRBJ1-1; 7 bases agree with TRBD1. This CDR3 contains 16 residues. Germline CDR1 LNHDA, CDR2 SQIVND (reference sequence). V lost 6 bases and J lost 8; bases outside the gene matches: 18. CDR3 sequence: CASRQGGLRSRTEAFF. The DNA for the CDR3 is TGTGCCAGTAGGCAGGGGGGACTCCGGTCCAGGACCGAAGCTTTCTTT.

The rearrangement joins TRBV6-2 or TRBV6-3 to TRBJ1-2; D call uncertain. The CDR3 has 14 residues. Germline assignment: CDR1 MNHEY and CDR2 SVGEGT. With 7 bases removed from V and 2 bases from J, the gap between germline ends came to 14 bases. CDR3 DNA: TGTGCCAGCAACCCAGCGAAAAGCAACTATGGCTACACCTTC. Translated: CASNPAKSNYGYTF.

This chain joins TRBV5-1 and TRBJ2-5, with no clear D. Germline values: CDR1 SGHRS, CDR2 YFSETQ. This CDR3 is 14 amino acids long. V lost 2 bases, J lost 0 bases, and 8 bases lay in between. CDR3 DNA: TGCGCCAGCAGCTTCAACCAGGACCAAGAGACCCAGTACTTC. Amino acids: CASSFNQDQETQYF.

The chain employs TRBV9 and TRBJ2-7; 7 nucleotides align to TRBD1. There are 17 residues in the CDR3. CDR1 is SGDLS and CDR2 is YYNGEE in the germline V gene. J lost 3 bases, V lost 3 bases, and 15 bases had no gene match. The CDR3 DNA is TGTGCCAGCAGCGAAGATACCGGCCGGGACAGAATCTACGAGCAGTACTTC. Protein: CASSEDTGRDRIYEQYF.

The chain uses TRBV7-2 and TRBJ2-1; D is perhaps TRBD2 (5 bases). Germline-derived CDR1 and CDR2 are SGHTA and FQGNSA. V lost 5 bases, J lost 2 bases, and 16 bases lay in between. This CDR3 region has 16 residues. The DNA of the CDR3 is TGTGCCAGCAGCCTCAACGGGGTGGAGCCCTACAATGAGCAGTTCTTC. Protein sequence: CASSLNGVEPYNEQFF. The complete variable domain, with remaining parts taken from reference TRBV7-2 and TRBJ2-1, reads GAGVSQSPSNKVTEKGKDVELRCDPISGHTALYWYRQSLGQGLEFLIYFQGNSAPDKSGLPSDRFSAERTGGSVSTLTIQRTQQEDSAVYLCASSLNGVEPYNEQFFGPGTRLTVL.

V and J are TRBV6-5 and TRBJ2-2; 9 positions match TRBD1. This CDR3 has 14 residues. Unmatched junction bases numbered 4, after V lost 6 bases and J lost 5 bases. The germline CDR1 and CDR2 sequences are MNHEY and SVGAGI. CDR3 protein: CASRRDRVTGELFF. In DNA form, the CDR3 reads TGTGCCAGCAGGCGGGACAGGGTAACCGGGGAGCTGTTTTTT.

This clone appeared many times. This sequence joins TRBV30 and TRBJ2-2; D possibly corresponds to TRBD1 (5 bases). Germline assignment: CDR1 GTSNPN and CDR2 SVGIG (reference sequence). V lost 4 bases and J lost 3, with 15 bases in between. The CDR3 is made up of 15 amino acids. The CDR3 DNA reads TGTGCCTGGACTCCCGTCGGCAGGGACACCGGGGAGCTGTTTTTT. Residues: CAWTPVGRDTGELFF. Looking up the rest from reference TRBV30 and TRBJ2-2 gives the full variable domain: SQTIHQWPATLVQPVGSPLSLECTVEGTSNPNLYWYRQAAGRGLQLLFYSVGIGQISSEVPQNLSASRPQDRQFILSSKKLLLSDSGFYLCAWTPVGRDTGELFFGEGSRLTVL.

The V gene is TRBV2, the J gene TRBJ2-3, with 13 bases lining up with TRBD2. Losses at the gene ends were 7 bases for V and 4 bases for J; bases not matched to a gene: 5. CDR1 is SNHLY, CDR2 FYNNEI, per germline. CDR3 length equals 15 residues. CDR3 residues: CASTTGLAGPDTQYF. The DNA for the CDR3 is TGTGCCAGCACCACGGGACTAGCGGGACCAGATACGCAGTATTTT.

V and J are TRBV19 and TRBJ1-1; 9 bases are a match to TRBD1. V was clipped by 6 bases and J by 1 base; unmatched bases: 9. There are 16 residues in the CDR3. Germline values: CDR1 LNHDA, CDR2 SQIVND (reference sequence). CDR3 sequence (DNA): TGTGCCAGTAGGGGACTACGACAGGGGGGGAACACTGAAGCTTTCTTT. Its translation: CASRGLRQGGNTEAFF.

The CDR3 nucleotides read TGTGCCTGGAGACGGGGCCGGGAGCCTAGGGAGACCCAGTACTTC. Encoded protein: CAWRRGREPRETQYF. This chain connects TRBV30 to TRBJ2-5; D is possibly TRBD2 (6 bases). CDR1 is GTSNPN and CDR2 is SVGIG in the germline V gene (reference sequence). V dropped 3 bases and J dropped 5 bases, with 19 bases sitting between them. This CDR3 region has 15 residues.

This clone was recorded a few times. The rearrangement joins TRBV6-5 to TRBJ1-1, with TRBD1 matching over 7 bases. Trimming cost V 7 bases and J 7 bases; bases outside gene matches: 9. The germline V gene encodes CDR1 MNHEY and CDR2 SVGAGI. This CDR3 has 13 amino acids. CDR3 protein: CASNKGGRGEAFF. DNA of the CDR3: TGTGCCAGCAATAAAGGGGGCCGGGGTGAAGCTTTCTTT.

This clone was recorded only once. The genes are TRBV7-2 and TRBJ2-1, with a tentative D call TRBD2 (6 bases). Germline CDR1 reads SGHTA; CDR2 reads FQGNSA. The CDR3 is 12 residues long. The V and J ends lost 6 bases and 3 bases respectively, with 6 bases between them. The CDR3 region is CASRRDYNEQFF. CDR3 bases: TGTGCCAGCAGGCGGGACTACAATGAGCAGTTCTTC.

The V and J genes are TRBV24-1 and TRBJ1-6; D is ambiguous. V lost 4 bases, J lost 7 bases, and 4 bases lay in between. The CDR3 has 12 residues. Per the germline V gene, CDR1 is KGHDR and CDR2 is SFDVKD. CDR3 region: CATSDPNSPLHF. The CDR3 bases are TGTGCCACCAGTGACCCAAATTCACCCCTCCACTTT.